This TCR beta chain was profiled in a study of regulatory T cells in long-lasting Graves disease. This clonotype was detected many times. Arm-PCR of CDR3 regions and iRepertoire HTBI primers were the basis on which TCR beta libraries were built. TCRdb independently ran MiXCR on the multiplex PCR reads; one entry per CDR3 protein. The table has fewer than 550,000 distinct CDR3 sequences, around 17% seen once. The CDR3 totals 20 residues. The trim removed 5 bases at V and 0 bases at J, leaving 13 bases unmatched. CDR1 and CDR2 from the germline V gene are SGHTA and FQGTGA. Sample time point: newly diagnosed GD, antithyroid drugs for less than 3 months. PBMC-derived RNA was used for the TCR library. The data were also submitted as part of a second study, on T cells in Graves' hyperthyroidism and ophthalmopathy.

The receptor's source is a woman between 18 and 30 years old with Graves disease. The rearrangement links TRBV7-3 to TRBJ2-3, with 14 positions matching TRBD2. Here the sequenced sample was peripheral blood mononuclear cells (PBMCs), taken at new diagnosis, from a patient treated with antithyroid drugs. The DNA for the CDR3 is TGTGCCAGCAGCCCTCGGGGGGGGACTAGCGGGAGTCTTAGCACAGATACGCAGTATTTT. Translating it yields CASSPRGGTSGSLSTDTQYF.